This paragraph covers one TCR beta chain sequence. The trim removed 6 bases at V and 3 bases at J, leaving 11 bases unmatched. The germline gives CDR1 DFQATT, CDR2 SNEGSKA (reference sequence). The CDR3 contains 15 residues. A second about 7 to 11 cycle PCR used barcoded and J-beta primers. From each sample, at least 2.5 million paired-end reads containing CDR3 were obtained. TCRdb recomputed calls from the 5' RACE reads with MiXCR, one row per CDR3 protein. The sample yields about 1.4 million distinct CDR3 sequences, 55% to 75% seen once. The data derive from a study of blood T cells in healthy people across ages.

The chain joins TRBV20-1 to TRBJ2-3; TRBD2 matches 8 bases. Sequencing was done on a sample of blood. The source is a man between 18 and 35 years old in good health. Here the CDR3 reads CSARRPAGVTDTQYF. The CDR3 DNA is TGCAGTGCCCGACGGCCAGCGGGGGTGACAGATACGCAGTATTTT.